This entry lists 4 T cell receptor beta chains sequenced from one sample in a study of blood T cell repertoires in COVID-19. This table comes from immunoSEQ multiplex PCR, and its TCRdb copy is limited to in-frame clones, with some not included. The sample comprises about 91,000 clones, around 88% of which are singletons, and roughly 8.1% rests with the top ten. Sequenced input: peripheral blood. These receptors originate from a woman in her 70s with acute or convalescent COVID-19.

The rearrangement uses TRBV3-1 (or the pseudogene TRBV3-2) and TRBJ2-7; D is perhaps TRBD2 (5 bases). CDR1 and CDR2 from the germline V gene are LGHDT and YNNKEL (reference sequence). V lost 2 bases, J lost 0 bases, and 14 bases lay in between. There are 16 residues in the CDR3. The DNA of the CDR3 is TGTGCCAGCAGCCAAATTCACACCGGGAACTCCTACGAGCAGTACTTC. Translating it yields CASSQIHTGNSYEQYF.

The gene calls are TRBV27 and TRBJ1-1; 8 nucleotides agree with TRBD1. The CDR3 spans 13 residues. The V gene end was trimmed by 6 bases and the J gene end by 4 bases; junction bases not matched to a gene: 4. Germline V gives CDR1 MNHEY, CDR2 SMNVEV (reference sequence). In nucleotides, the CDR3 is TGTGCCAGCAGAACAACAGGGGGCACTGAAGCTTTCTTT. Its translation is CASRTTGGTEAFF.

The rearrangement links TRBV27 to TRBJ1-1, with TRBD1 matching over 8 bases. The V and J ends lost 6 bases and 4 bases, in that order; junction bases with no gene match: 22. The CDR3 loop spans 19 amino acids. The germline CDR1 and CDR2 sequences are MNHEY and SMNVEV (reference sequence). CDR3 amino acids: CASSSSTFGQGRRATEAFF. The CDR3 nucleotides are TGTGCCAGCAGCTCCTCGACTTTTGGACAGGGAAGGCGGGCCACTGAAGCTTTCTTT.

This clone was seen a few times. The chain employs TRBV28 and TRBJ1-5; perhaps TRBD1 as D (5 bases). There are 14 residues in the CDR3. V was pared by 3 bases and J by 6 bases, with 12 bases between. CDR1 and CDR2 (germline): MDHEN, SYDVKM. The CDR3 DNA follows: TGTGCCAGCAGTTTCCCGATCCAGGGTCAGCCCCAGCATTTT. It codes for CASSFPIQGQPQHF.